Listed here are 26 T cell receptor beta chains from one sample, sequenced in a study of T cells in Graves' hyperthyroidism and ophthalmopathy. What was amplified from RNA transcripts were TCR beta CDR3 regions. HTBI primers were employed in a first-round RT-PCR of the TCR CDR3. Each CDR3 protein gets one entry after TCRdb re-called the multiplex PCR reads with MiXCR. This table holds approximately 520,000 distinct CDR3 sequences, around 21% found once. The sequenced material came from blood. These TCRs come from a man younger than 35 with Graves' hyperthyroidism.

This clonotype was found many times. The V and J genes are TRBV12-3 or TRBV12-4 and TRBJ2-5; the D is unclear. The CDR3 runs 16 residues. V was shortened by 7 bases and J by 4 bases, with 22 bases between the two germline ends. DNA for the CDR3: TGTGCCAGCATTCAAGGACGGTACCATCCCTCAGAGACCCAGTACTTC. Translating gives CASIQGRYHPSETQYF.

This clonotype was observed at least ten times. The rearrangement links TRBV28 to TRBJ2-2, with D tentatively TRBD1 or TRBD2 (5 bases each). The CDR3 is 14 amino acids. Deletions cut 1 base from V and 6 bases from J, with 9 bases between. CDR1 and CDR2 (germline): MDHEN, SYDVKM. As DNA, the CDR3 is TGTGCCAGCAGTTTATCAGGGACGGCCGGGGAGCTGTTTTTT. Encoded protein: CASSLSGTAGELFF.

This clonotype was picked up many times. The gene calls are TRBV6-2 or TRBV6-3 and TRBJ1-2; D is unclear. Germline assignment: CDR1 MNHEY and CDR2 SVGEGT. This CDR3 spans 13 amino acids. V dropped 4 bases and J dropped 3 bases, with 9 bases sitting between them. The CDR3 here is CASSLAWDYGYTF. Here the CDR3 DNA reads TGTGCCAGCAGTTTAGCCTGGGACTATGGCTACACCTTC.

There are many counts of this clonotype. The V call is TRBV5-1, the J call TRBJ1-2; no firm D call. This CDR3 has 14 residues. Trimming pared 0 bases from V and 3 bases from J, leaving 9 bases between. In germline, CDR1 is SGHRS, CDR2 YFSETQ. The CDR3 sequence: CASSLAARDYGYTF. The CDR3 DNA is TGCGCCAGCAGCTTGGCGGCAAGGGACTATGGCTACACCTTC.

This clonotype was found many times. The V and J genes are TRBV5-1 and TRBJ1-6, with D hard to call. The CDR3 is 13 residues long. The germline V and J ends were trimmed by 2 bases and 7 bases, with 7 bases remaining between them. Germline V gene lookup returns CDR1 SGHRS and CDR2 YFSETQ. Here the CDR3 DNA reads TGCGCCAGCAGCTTTGGTCTCAATTCACCCCTCCACTTT. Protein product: CASSFGLNSPLHF.

The CDR3 loop is CASSVDTSGGENTGELFF. The CDR3, as DNA: TGTGCCAGCAGCGTAGACACTAGCGGGGGCGAGAACACCGGGGAGCTGTTTTTT. The V gene is TRBV9, the J gene TRBJ2-2, with 11 nucleotides matching TRBD2. Trimming took 0 bases from V and 1 from J; bases not matched to a gene: 5. Germline CDR1 is SGDLS and CDR2 is YYNGEE. The CDR3 loop spans 18 amino acids.

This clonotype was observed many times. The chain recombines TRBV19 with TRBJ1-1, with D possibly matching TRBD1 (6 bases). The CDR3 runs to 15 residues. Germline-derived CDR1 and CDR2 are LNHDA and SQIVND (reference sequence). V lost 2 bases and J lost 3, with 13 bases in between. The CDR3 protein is CASSIRGPPHTEAFF. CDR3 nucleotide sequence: TGTGCCAGTAGTATACGGGGGCCCCCCCACACTGAAGCTTTCTTT.

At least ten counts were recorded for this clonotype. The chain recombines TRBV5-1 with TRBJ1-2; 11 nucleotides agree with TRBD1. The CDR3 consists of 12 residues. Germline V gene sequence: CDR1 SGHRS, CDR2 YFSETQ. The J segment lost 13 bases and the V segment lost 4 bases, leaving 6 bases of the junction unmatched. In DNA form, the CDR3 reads TGCGCCAGCAGCACGGACAGGGGGCGATCCACCTTC. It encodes CASSTDRGRSTF. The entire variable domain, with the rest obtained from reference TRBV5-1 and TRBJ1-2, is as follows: KAGVTQTPRYLIKTRGQQVTLSCSPISGHRSVSWYQQTPGQGLQFLFEYFSETQRNKGNFPGRFSGRQFSNSRSEMNVSTLELGDSALYLCASSTDRGRSTFGSGTRLTVV.

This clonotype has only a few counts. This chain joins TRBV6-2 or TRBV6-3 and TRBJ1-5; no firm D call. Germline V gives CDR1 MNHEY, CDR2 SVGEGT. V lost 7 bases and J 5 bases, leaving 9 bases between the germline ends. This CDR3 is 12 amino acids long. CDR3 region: CASTSLHQPQHF. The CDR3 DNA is TGTGCCAGCACTTCGCTACATCAGCCCCAGCATTTT.

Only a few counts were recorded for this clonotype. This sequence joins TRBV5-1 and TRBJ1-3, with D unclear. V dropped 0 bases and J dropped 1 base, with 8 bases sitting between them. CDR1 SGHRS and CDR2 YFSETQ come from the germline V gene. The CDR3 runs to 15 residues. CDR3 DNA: TGCGCCAGCAGCTTGGATAAACAGTCTGGAAACACCATATATTTT. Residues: CASSLDKQSGNTIYF. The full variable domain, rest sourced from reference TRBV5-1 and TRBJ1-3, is KAGVTQTPRYLIKTRGQQVTLSCSPISGHRSVSWYQQTPGQGLQFLFEYFSETQRNKGNFPGRFSGRQFSNSRSEMNVSTLELGDSALYLCASSLDKQSGNTIYFGEGSWLTVV.

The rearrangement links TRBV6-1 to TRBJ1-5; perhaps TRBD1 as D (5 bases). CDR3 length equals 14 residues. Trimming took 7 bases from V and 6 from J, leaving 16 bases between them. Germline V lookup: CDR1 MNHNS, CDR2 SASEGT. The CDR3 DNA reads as TGTGCCAGCACCATTTCAGGGCTAGGTCAGCCCCAGCATTTT. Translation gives CASTISGLGQPQHF.

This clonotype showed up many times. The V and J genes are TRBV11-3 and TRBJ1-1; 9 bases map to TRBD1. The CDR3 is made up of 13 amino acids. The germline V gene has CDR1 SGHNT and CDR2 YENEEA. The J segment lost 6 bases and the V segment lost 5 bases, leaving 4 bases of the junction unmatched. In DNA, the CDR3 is TGTGCCAGCAGCCTGCACAGGGGGCCTGAAGCTTTCTTT. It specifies CASSLHRGPEAFF.

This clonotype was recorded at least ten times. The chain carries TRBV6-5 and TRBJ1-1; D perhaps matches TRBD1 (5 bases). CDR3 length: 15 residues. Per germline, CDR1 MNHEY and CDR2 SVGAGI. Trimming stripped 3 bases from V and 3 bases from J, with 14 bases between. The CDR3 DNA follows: TGTGCCAGCAGTTATGGACATAAAGGAGACACTGAAGCTTTCTTT. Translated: CASSYGHKGDTEAFF.

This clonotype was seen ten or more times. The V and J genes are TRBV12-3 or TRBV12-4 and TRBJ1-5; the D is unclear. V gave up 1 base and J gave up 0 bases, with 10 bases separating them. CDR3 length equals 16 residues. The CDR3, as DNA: TGTGCCAGCAGTTTAGAGGAGGGCTATAGCAATCAGCCCCAGCATTTT. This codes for CASSLEEGYSNQPQHF.

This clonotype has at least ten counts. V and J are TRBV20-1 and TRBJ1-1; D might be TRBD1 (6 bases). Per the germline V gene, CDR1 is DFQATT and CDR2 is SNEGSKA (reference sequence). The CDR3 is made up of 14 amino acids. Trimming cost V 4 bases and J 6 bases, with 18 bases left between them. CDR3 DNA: TGCAGTGCTACTTCGGGGGGGCGAGGAGCTGAAGCTTTCTTT. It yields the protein CSATSGGRGAEAFF.

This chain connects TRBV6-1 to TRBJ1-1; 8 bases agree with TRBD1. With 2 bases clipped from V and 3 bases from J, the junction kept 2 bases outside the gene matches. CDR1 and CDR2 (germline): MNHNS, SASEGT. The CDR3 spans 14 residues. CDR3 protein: CASSERTGHTEAFF. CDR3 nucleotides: TGTGCCAGCAGTGAAAGGACAGGGCACACTGAAGCTTTCTTT.

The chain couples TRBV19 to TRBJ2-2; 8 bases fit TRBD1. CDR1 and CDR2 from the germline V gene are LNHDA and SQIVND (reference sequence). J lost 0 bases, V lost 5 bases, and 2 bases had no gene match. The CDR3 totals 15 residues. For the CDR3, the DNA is TGTGCCAGTAGTCAGGACAGGGCGAACACCGGGGAGCTGTTTTTT. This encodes CASSQDRANTGELFF.

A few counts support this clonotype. This chain's CDR3 is CASTRTQGQSGYTF. In DNA, the CDR3 is TGTGCCAGCACCAGAACCCAGGGGCAGTCTGGCTACACCTTC. The genes are TRBV6-1 and TRBJ1-2; weak D call: TRBD1 (6 bases). V was clipped by 7 bases and J by 7 bases, with 19 bases between them. CDR1 and CDR2 (germline): MNHNS, SASEGT. CDR3 length equals 14 residues.

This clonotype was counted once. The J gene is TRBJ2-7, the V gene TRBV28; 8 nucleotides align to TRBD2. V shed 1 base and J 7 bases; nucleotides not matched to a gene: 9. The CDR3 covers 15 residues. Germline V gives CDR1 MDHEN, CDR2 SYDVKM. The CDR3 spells CASSLYREGRKEQYF. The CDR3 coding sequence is TGTGCCAGCAGTTTATACCGGGAGGGCCGTAAGGAGCAGTACTTC.

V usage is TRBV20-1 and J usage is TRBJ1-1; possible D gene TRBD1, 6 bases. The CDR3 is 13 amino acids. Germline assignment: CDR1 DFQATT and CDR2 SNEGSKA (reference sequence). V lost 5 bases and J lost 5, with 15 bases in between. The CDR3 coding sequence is TGCAGTGCTCCTACAGGGATGGAGACTGAAGCTTTCTTT. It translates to CSAPTGMETEAFF.

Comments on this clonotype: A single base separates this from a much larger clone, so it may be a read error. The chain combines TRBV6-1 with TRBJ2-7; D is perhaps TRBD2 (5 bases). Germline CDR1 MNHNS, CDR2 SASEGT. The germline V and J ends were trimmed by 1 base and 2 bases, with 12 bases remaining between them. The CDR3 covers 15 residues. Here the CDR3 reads CASSEGGPITYEQYF. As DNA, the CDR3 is TGTGCCAGCAGTGAAGGAGGGCCCATTACCTACGAGCAGTACTTC.

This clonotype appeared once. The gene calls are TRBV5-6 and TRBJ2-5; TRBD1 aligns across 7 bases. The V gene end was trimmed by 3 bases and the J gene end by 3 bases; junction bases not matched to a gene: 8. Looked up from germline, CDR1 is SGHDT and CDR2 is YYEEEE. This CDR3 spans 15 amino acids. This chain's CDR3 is CASSSDRDPEETQYF. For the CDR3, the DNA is TGTGCCAGCAGCTCAGACAGGGATCCCGAAGAGACCCAGTACTTC.

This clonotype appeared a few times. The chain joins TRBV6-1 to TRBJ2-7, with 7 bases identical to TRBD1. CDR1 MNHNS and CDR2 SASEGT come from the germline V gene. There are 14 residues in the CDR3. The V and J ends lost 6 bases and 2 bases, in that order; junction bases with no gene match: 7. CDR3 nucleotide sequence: TGTGCCAGCAGCTCCCAGACAGGGCCCTACGAGCAGTACTTC. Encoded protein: CASSSQTGPYEQYF.

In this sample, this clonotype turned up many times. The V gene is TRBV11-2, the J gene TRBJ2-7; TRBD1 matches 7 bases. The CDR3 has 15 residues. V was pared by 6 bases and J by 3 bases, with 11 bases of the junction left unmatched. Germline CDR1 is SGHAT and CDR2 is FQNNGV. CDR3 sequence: CASSLTGTVDYEQYF. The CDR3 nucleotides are TGTGCCAGCAGTTTAACCGGGACAGTTGACTACGAGCAGTACTTC.

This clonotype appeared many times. The CDR3 nucleotides are TGCAGTGCTAGAGATCGGGACAGGGAAGACTATGGCTACACCTTC. This translates into CSARDRDREDYGYTF. This chain links TRBV20-1 with TRBJ1-2, with 9 bases aligning to TRBD1. CDR3 length: 15 amino acids. V lost 0 bases and J lost 3; bases outside the gene matches: 5. CDR1 is DFQATT, CDR2 SNEGSKA, per germline (reference sequence).

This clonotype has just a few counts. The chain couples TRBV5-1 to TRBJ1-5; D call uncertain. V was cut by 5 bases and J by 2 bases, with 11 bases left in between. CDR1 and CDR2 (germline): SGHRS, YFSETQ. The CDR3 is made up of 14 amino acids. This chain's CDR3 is CASRPGLRNQPQHF. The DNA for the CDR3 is TGCGCCAGCAGACCTGGACTTCGCAATCAGCCCCAGCATTTT.